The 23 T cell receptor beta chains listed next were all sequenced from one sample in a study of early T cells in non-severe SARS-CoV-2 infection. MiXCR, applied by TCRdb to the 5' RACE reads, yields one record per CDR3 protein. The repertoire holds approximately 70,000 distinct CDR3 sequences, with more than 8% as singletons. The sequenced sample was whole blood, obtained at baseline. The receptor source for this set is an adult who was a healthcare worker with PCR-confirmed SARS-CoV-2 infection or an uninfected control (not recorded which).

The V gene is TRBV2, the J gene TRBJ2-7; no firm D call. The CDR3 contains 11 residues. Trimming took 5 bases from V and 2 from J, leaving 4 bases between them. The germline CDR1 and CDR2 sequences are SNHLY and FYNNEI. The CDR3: CASSPTYEQYF. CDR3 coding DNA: TGTGCCAGCAGTCCGACCTACGAGCAGTACTTC.

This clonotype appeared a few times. CDR3 DNA: TGTGCCAGCACCCGAAAGTGGACAGGTCTAGCCAAAAACATTCAGTACTTC. As protein: CASTRKWTGLAKNIQYF. This chain links TRBV28 with TRBJ2-4; TRBD1 agrees at 7 bases. The length of the CDR3 is 17 residues. From germline, CDR1 is MDHEN and CDR2 SYDVKM. V was clipped by 7 bases and J by 0 bases; unmatched bases: 12.

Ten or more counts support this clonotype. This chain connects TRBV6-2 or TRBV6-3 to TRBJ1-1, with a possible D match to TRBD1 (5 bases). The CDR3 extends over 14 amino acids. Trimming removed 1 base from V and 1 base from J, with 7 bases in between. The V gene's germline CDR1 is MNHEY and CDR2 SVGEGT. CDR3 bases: TGTGCCAGCAGTTACTGGGGCTCGAACACTGAAGCTTTCTTT. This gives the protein CASSYWGSNTEAFF.

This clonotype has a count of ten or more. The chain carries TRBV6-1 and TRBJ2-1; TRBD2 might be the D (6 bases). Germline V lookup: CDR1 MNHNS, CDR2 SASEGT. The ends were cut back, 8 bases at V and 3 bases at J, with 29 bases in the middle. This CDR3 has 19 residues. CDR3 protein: CASLAGEFGTPGNYNEQFF. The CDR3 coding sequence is TGTGCCAGCCTCGCCGGAGAGTTCGGGACTCCCGGAAACTACAATGAGCAGTTCTTC.

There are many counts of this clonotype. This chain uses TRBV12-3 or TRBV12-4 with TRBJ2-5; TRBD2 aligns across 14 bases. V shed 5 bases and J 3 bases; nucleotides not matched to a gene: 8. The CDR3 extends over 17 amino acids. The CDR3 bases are TGTGCCAGCAGTCTCCGACTAGCGGGAGGGCCCGAAGAGACCCAGTACTTC. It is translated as CASSLRLAGGPEETQYF.

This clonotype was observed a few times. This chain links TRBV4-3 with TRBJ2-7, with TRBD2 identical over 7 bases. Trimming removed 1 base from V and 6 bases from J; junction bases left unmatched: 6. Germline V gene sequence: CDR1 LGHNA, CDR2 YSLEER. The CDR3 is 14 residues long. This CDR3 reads CASSQGREASEQYF. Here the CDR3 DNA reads TGCGCCAGCAGCCAAGGCCGGGAGGCGAGCGAGCAGTACTTC.

This CDR3 reads CASSPPGQGNTEAFF. CDR3 sequence (DNA): TGTGCCAGCTCACCACCGGGACAGGGAAACACTGAAGCTTTCTTT. The rearrangement uses TRBV18 and TRBJ1-1; 9 positions agree with TRBD1. V dropped 0 bases and J dropped 2; count of bases not matched to a gene: 1. Germline-derived CDR1 and CDR2 are KGHSH and LQKENI. CDR3 length equals 15 residues.

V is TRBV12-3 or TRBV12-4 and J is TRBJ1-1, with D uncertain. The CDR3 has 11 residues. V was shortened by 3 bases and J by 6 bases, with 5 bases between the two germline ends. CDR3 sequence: CASSFGPEAFF. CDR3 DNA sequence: TGTGCCAGCAGTTTTGGACCTGAAGCTTTCTTT.

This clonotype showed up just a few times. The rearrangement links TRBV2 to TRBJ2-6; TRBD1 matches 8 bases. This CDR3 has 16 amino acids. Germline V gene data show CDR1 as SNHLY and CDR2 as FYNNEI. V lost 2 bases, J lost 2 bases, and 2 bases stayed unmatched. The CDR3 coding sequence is TGTGCCAGCAGTGAACCGACAGGGGCTGGGGCCAACGTCCTGACTTTC. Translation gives CASSEPTGAGANVLTF. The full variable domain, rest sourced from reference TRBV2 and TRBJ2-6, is EPEVTQTPSHQVTQMGQEVILRCVPISNHLYFYWYRQILGQKVEFLVSFYNNEISEKSEIFDDQFSVERPDGSNFTLKIRSTKLEDSAMYFCASSEPTGAGANVLTFGAGSRLTVL.

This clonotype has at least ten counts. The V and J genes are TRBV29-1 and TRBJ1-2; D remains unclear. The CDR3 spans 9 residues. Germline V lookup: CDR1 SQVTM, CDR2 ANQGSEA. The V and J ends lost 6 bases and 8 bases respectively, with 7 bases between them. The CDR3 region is CSVTSGYTF. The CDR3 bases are TGCAGCGTAACTTCCGGCTACACCTTC.

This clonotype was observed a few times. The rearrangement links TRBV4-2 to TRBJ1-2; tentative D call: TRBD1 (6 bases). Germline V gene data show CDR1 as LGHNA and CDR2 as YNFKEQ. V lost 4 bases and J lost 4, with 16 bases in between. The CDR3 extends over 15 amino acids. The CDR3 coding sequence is TGTGCCAGCAGCCGTGTCGGGGAACAGGGCTATGGCTACACCTTC. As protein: CASSRVGEQGYGYTF.

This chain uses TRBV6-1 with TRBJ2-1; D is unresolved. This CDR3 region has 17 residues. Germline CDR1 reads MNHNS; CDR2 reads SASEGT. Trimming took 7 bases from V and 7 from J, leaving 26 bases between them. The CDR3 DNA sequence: TGTGCCAGCATGCGAGGCCGATCGGAGCGAGGTAGAAATGAGCAGTTCTTC. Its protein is CASMRGRSERGRNEQFF.

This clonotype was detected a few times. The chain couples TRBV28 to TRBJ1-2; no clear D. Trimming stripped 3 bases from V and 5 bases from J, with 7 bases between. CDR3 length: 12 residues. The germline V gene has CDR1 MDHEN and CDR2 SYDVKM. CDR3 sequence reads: CASSLSGYGYTF. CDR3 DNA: TGTGCCAGCAGTTTGTCGGGATATGGCTACACCTTC.

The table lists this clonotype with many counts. The CDR3 loop is CASGTHTNTGELFF. The CDR3 DNA sequence: TGTGCCAGCGGGACGCACACGAACACCGGGGAGCTGTTTTTT. The V call is TRBV28, the J call TRBJ2-2, with D perhaps matching TRBD1 or TRBD2 (5 bases each). In germline, CDR1 is MDHEN, CDR2 SYDVKM. The CDR3 consists of 14 residues. V was clipped by 8 bases and J by 0 bases, with 10 bases between them.

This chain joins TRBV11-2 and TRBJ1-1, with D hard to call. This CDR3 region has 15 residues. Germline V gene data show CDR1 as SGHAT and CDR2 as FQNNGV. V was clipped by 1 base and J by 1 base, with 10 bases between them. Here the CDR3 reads CASSLVSGRNTEAFF. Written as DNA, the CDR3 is TGTGCCAGCAGCTTAGTATCGGGCCGGAACACTGAAGCTTTCTTT.

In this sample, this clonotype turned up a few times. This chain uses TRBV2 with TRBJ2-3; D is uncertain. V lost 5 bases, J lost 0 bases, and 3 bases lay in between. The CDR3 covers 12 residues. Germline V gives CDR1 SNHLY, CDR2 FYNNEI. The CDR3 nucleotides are TGTGCCAGCAGTATAAGCACAGATACGCAGTATTTT. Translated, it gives CASSISTDTQYF.

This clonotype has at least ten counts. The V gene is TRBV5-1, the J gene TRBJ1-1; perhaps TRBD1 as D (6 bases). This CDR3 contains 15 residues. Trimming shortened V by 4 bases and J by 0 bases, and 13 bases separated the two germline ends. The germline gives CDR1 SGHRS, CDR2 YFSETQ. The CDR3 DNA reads TGCGCCAGCAGCGGGACAAACGGAATGAACACTGAAGCTTTCTTT. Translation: CASSGTNGMNTEAFF.

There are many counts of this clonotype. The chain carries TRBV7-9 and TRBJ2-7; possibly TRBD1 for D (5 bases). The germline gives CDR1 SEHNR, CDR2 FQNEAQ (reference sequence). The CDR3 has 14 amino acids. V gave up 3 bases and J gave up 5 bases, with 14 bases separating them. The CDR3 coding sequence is TGTGCCAGCAGCTTTGGGCAGGGCAGGGACGAGCAGTACTTC. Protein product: CASSFGQGRDEQYF.

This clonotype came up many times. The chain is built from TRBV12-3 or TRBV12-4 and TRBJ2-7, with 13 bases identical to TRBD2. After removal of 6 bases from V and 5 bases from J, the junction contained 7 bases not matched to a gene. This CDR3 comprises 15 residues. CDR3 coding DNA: TGTGCCAGCAGGTCTACCGGGACTAGCGGGAACGAGCAGTACTTC. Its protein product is CASRSTGTSGNEQYF.

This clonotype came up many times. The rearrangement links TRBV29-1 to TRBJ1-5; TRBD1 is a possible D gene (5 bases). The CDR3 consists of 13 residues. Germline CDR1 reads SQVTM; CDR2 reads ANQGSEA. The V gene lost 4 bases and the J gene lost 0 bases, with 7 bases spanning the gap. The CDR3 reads CSVADSSNQPQHF. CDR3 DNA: TGCAGCGTTGCTGACAGTAGCAATCAGCCCCAGCATTTT.

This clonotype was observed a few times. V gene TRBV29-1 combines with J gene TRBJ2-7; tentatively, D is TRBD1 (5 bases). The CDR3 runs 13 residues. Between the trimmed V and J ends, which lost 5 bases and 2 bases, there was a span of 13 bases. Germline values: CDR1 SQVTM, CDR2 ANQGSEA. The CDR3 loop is CSVKLQGPYEQYF. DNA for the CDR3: TGCAGCGTTAAATTGCAGGGTCCCTACGAGCAGTACTTC.

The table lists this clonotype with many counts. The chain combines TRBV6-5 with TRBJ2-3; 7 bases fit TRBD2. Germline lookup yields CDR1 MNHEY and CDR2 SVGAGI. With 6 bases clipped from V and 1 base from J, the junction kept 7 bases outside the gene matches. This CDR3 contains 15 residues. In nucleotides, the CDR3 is TGTGCCAGCAGCCCCCCGGCGGGAGGCACAGATACGCAGTATTTT. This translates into CASSPPAGGTDTQYF.

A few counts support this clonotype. For the CDR3, the DNA is TGTGCCAGCAGCCGGTTTGCGGGAGGCGGTGAGCAGTTCTTC. Encoded protein: CASSRFAGGGEQFF. The chain recombines TRBV14 with TRBJ2-1, with TRBD2 matching over 8 bases. V dropped 4 bases and J dropped 9; count of bases not matched to a gene: 8. Germline CDR1 and CDR2: SGHDN and FVKESK. The CDR3 is made up of 14 amino acids.